This T cell receptor beta chain originates from a study of molecular identifiers for immune sequencing clone quantification. Libraries of naive CD8 cells were prepared from around 20,000 to 1,000,000 sorted cells using 10%, 30% or 50% RNA. The sorting of naive CD8 T cells used the CD8+CD4-CCR7+CD45RA+ phenotype. Previously described methods and listed TCR primers were employed for the bulk TCR libraries. Each CDR3 protein gets one entry after TCRdb re-called the PCR reads with MiXCR. The data show about 630,000 distinct CDR3 sequences, with 25% seen just once and about 0.84% held by the top ten. The V end lost 6 bases, the J end lost 0 bases, and 7 bases lay between the germline ends. This CDR3 is built from 14 residues. CDR1 is KGHDR and CDR2 is SFDVKD in the germline V gene. Broader study findings: Underestimated sizes of highly expanded clones could result from identical TCR molecules that share a barcode.

In this sample, this clonotype turned up many times. As yet, its antigen is unknown. This clonotype was sampled from a human donor in good health. Some libraries in this study had Jurkat cell RNA spiked in. Sequencing input: naive CD8+ T cells from blood, with Jurkat cell RNA spiked in. Subset given: FACS-sorted CD8+CD4-CCR7+CD45RA+ naive T cells. The chain links TRBV24-1 to TRBJ2-2; D is undetermined. CDR3 loop: CATSLPSNTGELFF. The CDR3 region has the DNA TGTGCCACCAGTCTTCCTTCGAACACCGGGGAGCTGTTTTTT.